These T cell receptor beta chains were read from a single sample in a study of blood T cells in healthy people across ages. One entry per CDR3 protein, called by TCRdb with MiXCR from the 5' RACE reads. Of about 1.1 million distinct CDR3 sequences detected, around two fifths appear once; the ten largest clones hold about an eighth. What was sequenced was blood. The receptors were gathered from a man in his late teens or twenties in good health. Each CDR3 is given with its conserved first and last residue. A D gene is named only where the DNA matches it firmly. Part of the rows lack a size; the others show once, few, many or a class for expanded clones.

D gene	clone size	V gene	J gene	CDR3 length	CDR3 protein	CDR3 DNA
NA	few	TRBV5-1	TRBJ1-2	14	CASSLSPENYGYTF	TGCGCCAGCAGCTTGTCGCCAGAGAACTATGGCTACACCTTC
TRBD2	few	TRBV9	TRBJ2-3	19	CASSPGFSGLATRLNTQYF	TGTGCCAGCAGCCCTGGTTTTTCTGGACTAGCAACCCGCTTGAATACGCAGTATTTT
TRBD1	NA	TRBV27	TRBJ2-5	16	CASSLNPGQVGNEQYF	TGTGCCAGCAGTTTAAACCCGGGACAGGTGGGCAATGAGCAGTACTTC
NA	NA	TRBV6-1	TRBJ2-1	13	CASIRGTYNEQFF	TGTGCCAGCATCCGGGGGACTTACAATGAGCAGTTCTTC
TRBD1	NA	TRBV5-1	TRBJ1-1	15	CASSLGTGGITEAFF	TGCGCCAGCAGCTTGGGGACAGGGGGTATCACTGAAGCTTTCTTT
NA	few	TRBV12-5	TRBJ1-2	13	CASGVVGLYGYTF	TGTGCTAGTGGTGTGGTCGGACTATATGGCTACACCTTC
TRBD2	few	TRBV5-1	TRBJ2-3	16	CASSSPGLSRPDTQYF	TGCGCCAGCAGCTCCCCGGGACTAAGTCGCCCAGATACGCAGTATTTT
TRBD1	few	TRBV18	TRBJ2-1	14	CASSPGQVNNEQFF	TGTGCCAGCTCACCGGGACAGGTGAACAATGAGCAGTTCTTC
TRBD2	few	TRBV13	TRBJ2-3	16	CASSSSGGIRTDTQYF	TGTGCCAGCAGCTCTAGCGGGGGGATTCGCACAGATACGCAGTATTTT
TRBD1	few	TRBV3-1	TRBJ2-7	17	CASSQDLVTGARYEQYF	TGTGCCAGCAGCCAAGATCTGGTGACAGGGGCGCGGTACGAGCAGTACTTC